This TCR beta chain emerged from a study of shared clonotypes between healthy human individuals. This clone appeared a few times. This CDR3 is also generated by other DNA sequences in the sample. V gave up 1 base and J gave up 4 bases, with 4 bases separating them. Germline V CDR1 and CDR2: SEHNR, FQNEAQ (reference sequence). The CDR3 has 12 residues. Here immunoSEQ multiplex PCR was the method, and the copy in TCRdb shows in-frame clones only, minus some. The sample consists of about 460,000 clones, approximately 77% of them appearing once. The clonotype comes from a woman between 35 and 50 years old in good health. Some clones in this sample may be carry-over from other donors' samples. The V call is TRBV7-9, the J call TRBJ2-5, with D uncertain. The sequenced sample was PBMCs. The CDR3 reads CASSLGLETQYF. The CDR3 DNA is TGTGCCAGCAGCTTAGGGTTAGAGACCCAGTACTTC.